These 22 T cell receptor beta chains were all obtained from the same sample, sequenced in a study of T cell responses to AZD1222 COVID-19 vaccine. This table comes from immunoSEQ multiplex PCR, and its TCRdb copy is limited to in-frame clones, with some not included. The table has over 100,000 clones, about 89% seen once. This specimen consisted of peripheral blood, obtained on day 0 of AZD1222 vaccination. The receptor source for this set is an adult in good health.

The chain employs TRBV6-1 and TRBJ1-5; 12 nucleotides agree with TRBD1. Per germline, CDR1 MNHNS and CDR2 SASEGT. The CDR3 is made up of 16 amino acids. With V trimmed by 4 bases and J by 2 bases, 3 bases remained unmatched. The CDR3 DNA is TGTGCCAGCAGTGTTGGGACAGGGGGCGGCAATCAGCCCCAGCATTTT. Protein sequence: CASSVGTGGGNQPQHF.

The V gene is TRBV7-2, the J gene TRBJ2-3; TRBD2 matches at 10 bases. From germline, CDR1 is SGHTA and CDR2 FQGNSA. J gave up 1 base and V 2 bases, and 0 bases lay outside the gene matches. This CDR3 is built from 15 residues. The CDR3 region is CASSLLAGGTDTQYF. In nucleotides, the CDR3 is TGTGCCAGCAGCTTACTAGCGGGGGGCACAGATACGCAGTATTTT.

The chain employs TRBV18 and TRBJ1-1; 10 nucleotides match TRBD1. CDR1 and CDR2 (germline): KGHSH, LQKENI. Trimming cost V 0 bases and J 4 bases; bases outside gene matches: 8. This CDR3 has 17 residues. The chain's CDR3 is CASSPPGTGARSTEAFF. The DNA for the CDR3 is TGTGCCAGCTCACCACCGGGGACAGGGGCAAGGAGCACTGAAGCTTTCTTT. The variable domain in full, with the rest retrieved from reference TRBV18 and TRBJ1-1, is NAGVMQNPRHLVRRRGQEARLRCSPMKGHSHVYWYRQLPEEGLKFMVYLQKENIIDESGMPKERFSAEFPKEGPSILRIQQVVRGDSAAYFCASSPPGTGARSTEAFFGQGTRLTVV.

The chain carries TRBV5-6 and TRBJ2-1; D unclear. The CDR3 runs to 13 residues. The V end was cut by 0 bases, the J end by 7 bases, with 8 bases between. Germline loops: CDR1 SGHDT, CDR2 YYEEEE. CDR3 nucleotide sequence: TGTGCCAGCAGCTTGGGGGTGGGGAATGAGCAGTTCTTC. This codes for CASSLGVGNEQFF.

The genes are TRBV5-1 and TRBJ2-1; D might be TRBD1 (5 bases). This CDR3 region has 16 residues. V lost 2 bases, J lost 15 bases, and 27 bases lay in between. In germline, CDR1 is SGHRS, CDR2 YFSETQ. The CDR3, as DNA: TGCGCCAGCAGCTTAGGGGTCGCGGATTCTGGGCTGGGTACGTTCTTC. Amino acid sequence: CASSLGVADSGLGTFF.

This chain joins TRBV2 and TRBJ1-5, with 8 bases that match TRBD1. The germline gives CDR1 SNHLY, CDR2 FYNNEI. Trimming removed 8 bases from V and 3 bases from J; junction bases left unmatched: 3. The CDR3 is made up of 13 amino acids. This chain's CDR3 is CASGQGPNQPQHF. The CDR3 nucleotides are TGTGCCAGCGGACAGGGCCCCAATCAGCCCCAGCATTTT.

V and J are TRBV6-6 and TRBJ1-4, with D unresolved. V lost 2 bases and J lost 8, with 12 bases in between. There are 14 residues in the CDR3. The germline V gene has CDR1 MNHNY and CDR2 SVGAGI (reference sequence). CDR3 DNA: TGTGCCAGCAGTTACGAGAAGATCGACGAAAAACTGTTTTTT. Translating it yields CASSYEKIDEKLFF.

This clone was counted once. The chain has TRBV11-2 and TRBJ2-2; 8 positions match TRBD2. The CDR3 covers 14 residues. V trimming: 3 bases; J trimming: 5 bases; junction bases outside the gene matches: 2. Germline V CDR1 and CDR2: SGHAT, FQNNGV. The CDR3 is CASSLRLATGELFF. The CDR3 DNA reads TGTGCCAGCAGCTTGCGACTAGCGACCGGGGAGCTGTTTTTT.

The chain recombines TRBV6-5 with TRBJ1-2; D might be TRBD1 (5 bases). V lost 4 bases and J lost 8, with 11 bases in between. CDR3 length: 12 amino acids. Germline CDR1 is MNHEY and CDR2 is SVGAGI. As DNA, the CDR3 is TGTGCCAGCAGTTCCCAGGGTATCGGCTACACCTTC. Amino acids: CASSSQGIGYTF.

This chain joins TRBV27 and TRBJ2-3, with 9 bases aligning to TRBD2. J lost 5 bases, V lost 5 bases, and 8 bases had no gene match. Germline values: CDR1 MNHEY, CDR2 SMNVEV (reference sequence). The CDR3 sequence is 15 residues long. Here the CDR3 DNA reads TGTGCCAGCAGTCCCGGGGTAGCGGGGGTAGATACGCAGTATTTT. Amino acids: CASSPGVAGVDTQYF.

The chain carries TRBV27 and TRBJ2-7; D remains ambiguous. The CDR3 runs 12 residues. The V and J ends lost 4 bases and 0 bases respectively, with 4 bases between them. The germline gives CDR1 MNHEY, CDR2 SMNVEV (reference sequence). The CDR3 region is CASSSSSYEQYF. CDR3 coding DNA: TGTGCCAGCAGTTCCAGCTCCTACGAGCAGTACTTC.

The chain carries TRBV3-1 (or the pseudogene TRBV3-2) and TRBJ2-3, with 8 bases fitting TRBD2. Germline assignment: CDR1 LGHDT and CDR2 YNNKEL (reference sequence). The CDR3 covers 15 residues. The V gene end was trimmed by 2 bases and the J gene end by 6 bases; junction bases not matched to a gene: 7. The CDR3 loop reads CASSQLAGTGDTQYF. As DNA, the CDR3 is TGTGCCAGCAGCCAATTAGCGGGGACGGGGGATACGCAGTATTTT.

The V and J genes are TRBV29-1 and TRBJ2-1; 7 bases match TRBD1. The ends lost 5 bases at V and 4 bases at J; junction bases unmatched: 5. Per germline, CDR1 SQVTM and CDR2 ANQGSEA. This CDR3 is built from 13 residues. Here the CDR3 reads CSVRDRRYNEQFF. CDR3 bases: TGCAGCGTTCGGGACAGAAGATACAATGAGCAGTTCTTC.

V usage is TRBV7-9 and J usage is TRBJ2-1; unclear D gene. The V gene's germline CDR1 is SEHNR and CDR2 FQNEAQ (reference sequence). The CDR3 is made up of 15 amino acids. The V and J ends lost 5 bases and 0 bases respectively, with 11 bases between them. The CDR3 spells CASSQRNSSYNEQFF. CDR3 nucleotides: TGTGCCAGCAGCCAACGGAACAGCTCCTACAATGAGCAGTTCTTC.

The V call is TRBV11-2, the J call TRBJ2-5, with D possibly matching TRBD2 (6 bases). The CDR3 has 17 amino acids. The germline gives CDR1 SGHAT, CDR2 FQNNGV. Trimming removed 2 bases at V and 4 bases at J, with 20 bases between. The CDR3 is CASSLKTFPGLRETQYF. The CDR3 DNA is TGTGCCAGCAGCTTAAAGACTTTCCCGGGACTCCGAGAGACCCAGTACTTC.

This sequence joins TRBV5-5 and TRBJ1-5, with a tentative D call TRBD1 (5 bases). There are 16 residues in the CDR3. Trimming took 4 bases from V and 4 from J, leaving 18 bases between them. Germline CDR1 is SGHKS and CDR2 is YYEKEE (reference sequence). As DNA, the CDR3 is TGTGCCAGCAGCGGCGGGGGTAAAGCCGGGAATCAGCCCCAGCATTTT. The encoded protein is CASSGGGKAGNQPQHF.

The chain recombines TRBV10-1 with TRBJ2-7; 9 positions match TRBD1. CDR3 length equals 14 residues. Germline lookup yields CDR1 WNHNN and CDR2 SYGVQD (reference sequence). After removal of 9 bases from V and 2 bases from J, the junction contained 8 bases not matched to a gene. CDR3: CASHRTGATYEQYF. The DNA of the CDR3 is TGCGCCAGTCACCGGACAGGGGCAACCTACGAGCAGTACTTC.

The V call is TRBV2, the J call TRBJ1-1; 7 nucleotides match TRBD1. V trimming: 5 bases; J trimming: 7 bases; junction bases outside the gene matches: 7. CDR1 and CDR2 from the germline V gene are SNHLY and FYNNEI. This CDR3 region has 13 residues. Here the CDR3 DNA reads TGTGCCAGCAGTTTAGAGACAGGGATTGAAGCTTTCTTT. It specifies CASSLETGIEAFF.

V is TRBV2 and J is TRBJ1-5; D is perhaps TRBD1 (6 bases). Germline CDR1 reads SNHLY; CDR2 reads FYNNEI. Trimming took off 4 bases at V and 5 bases at J, with 24 bases between the two ends. The CDR3 is made up of 18 amino acids. The CDR3 loop is CASSVSDGGSRVDQPQHF. The DNA of the CDR3 is TGTGCCAGCAGTGTATCCGATGGGGGCAGTCGGGTTGATCAGCCCCAGCATTTT.

This chain joins TRBV7-2 and TRBJ2-1, with 9 positions matching TRBD2. Trimming cost V 3 bases and J 9 bases; bases outside gene matches: 9. The CDR3 has 15 amino acids. Germline-derived CDR1 and CDR2 are SGHTA and FQGNSA. The CDR3 spells CASSFRAGGAIEQFF. DNA for the CDR3: TGTGCCAGCAGCTTCCGGGCGGGGGGGGCTATTGAGCAGTTCTTC.

This clone was seen a single time. The junction departs from the called germline gene at one end, perhaps through a read error. This chain uses TRBV3-1 (or the pseudogene TRBV3-2) with TRBJ1-2; tentatively, D is TRBD1 (6 bases). Germline assignment: CDR1 LGHDT and CDR2 YNNKEL (reference sequence). This CDR3 region has 13 residues. For the CDR3, the DNA is TGTGCCAGCAGCCCCGGACAGCACTATGACTACACCTTC. This translates into CASSPGQHYDYTF.

This chain uses TRBV3-1 (or the pseudogene TRBV3-2) with TRBJ2-4; tentative D call: TRBD2 (5 bases). Deletions cut 2 bases from V and 5 bases from J, with 13 bases between. This CDR3 comprises 15 residues. Germline V gene lookup returns CDR1 LGHDT and CDR2 YNNKEL (reference sequence). The DNA of the CDR3 is TGTGCCAGCAGCCAACGGTCAGGACTCCAAAACATTCAGTACTTC. Amino acids: CASSQRSGLQNIQYF.